This T cell receptor (beta chain) was identified during a study of blood T cell repertoires in COVID-19. The wider study: The United States, Italy and Spain were the sources of the acute and convalescent COVID-19 samples. PBMCs, B-cell-depleted T cells, or T cells were the source of the cDNA or gDNA that made up the material.

Germline-derived CDR1 and CDR2 are DFQATT and SNEGSKA (reference sequence). With 3 bases clipped from V and 4 bases from J, the junction kept 6 bases outside the gene matches. This CDR3 has 14 amino acids. Clones were read by immunoSEQ multiplex PCR, and TCRdb kept only the in-frame ones, dropping some. The table has 35,000 to 45,000 clones, around 90% seen once. Material: peripheral blood. The TCR comes from a man aged 50 to 59 with active COVID-19. V is TRBV20-1 and J is TRBJ2-5; 9 bases map to TRBD2. CDR3 loop: CSASRRGGPETQYF. DNA for the CDR3: TGCAGTGCTAGTAGGCGGGGGGGCCCAGAGACCCAGTACTTC.